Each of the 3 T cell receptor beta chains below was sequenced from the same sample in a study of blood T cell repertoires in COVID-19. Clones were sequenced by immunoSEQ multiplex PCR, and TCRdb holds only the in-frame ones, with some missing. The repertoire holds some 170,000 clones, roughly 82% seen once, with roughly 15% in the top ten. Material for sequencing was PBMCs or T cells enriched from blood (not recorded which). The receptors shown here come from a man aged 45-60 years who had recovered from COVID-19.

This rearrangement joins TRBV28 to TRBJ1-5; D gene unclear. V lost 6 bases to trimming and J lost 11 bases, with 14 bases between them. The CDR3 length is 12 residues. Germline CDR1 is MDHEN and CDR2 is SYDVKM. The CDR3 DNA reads TGTGCCAGCAGCCGGAGGACTCTTACCCAGCATTTT. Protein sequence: CASSRRTLTQHF.

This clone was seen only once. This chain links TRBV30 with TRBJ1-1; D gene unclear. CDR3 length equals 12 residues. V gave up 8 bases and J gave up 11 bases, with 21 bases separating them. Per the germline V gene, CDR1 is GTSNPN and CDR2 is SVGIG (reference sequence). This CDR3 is CARTGSGFEAFF. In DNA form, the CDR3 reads TGTGCCAGGACTGGTTCGGGTTTCGAGGCTTTCTTT.

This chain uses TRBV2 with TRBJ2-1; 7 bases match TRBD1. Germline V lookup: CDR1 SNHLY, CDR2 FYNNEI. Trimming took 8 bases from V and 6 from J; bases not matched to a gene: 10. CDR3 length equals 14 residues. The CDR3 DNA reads TGTGCCAGCGAAGACAGGGAATGGATCAATGAGCAGTTCTTC. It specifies CASEDREWINEQFF.